Listed below are T cell receptor beta chains from one sample, sequenced in a study of blood T cell repertoires in COVID-19. The table came from immunoSEQ multiplex PCR; TCRdb's copy has only in-frame clones and leaves some out. The profile shows about 59,000 clones, around 79% of them singletons. Source material: peripheral blood. The receptors were gathered from a woman aged 50 to 65 with active or convalescent COVID-19. The CDR3 runs from the conserved cysteine through the conserved F or W. The order of the fields is J gene, D gene, V gene, clone size, CDR3 DNA, CDR3 protein. The D gene is left open where the match is weak. Size values are once, few and many counts, or a class for expanded clones, and some rows have none.

J: TRBJ2-2
D: TRBD2
V: TRBV7-2
size: NA
DNA: TGTGCCAGCAGCTACCTGCTAGCGGGAGGAGCGAACACCGGGGAGCTGTTTTTT
CDR3: CASSYLLAGGANTGELFF

J: TRBJ2-5
D: TRBD1
V: TRBV7-8
size: NA
DNA: TGTGCCAGCACCCCGACAGGGCAAGAGACCCAGTACTTC
CDR3: CASTPTGQETQYF

J: TRBJ1-3
D: TRBD1
V: TRBV18
size: NA
DNA: TGTGCCAGCTCACCACGAGAGACAGGGCCTGGAAACACCATATATTTT
CDR3: CASSPRETGPGNTIYF

J: TRBJ1-3
D: NA
V: TRBV7-7
size: NA
DNA: TGTGCCAGCAGCTTAGACCCTAGCTCTGGAAACACCATATATTTT
CDR3: CASSLDPSSGNTIYF

J: TRBJ2-1
D: NA
V: TRBV11-2
size: NA
DNA: TGTGCCAGCCGGGACTCGAACTACAATGAGCAGTTCTTC
CDR3: CASRDSNYNEQFF

J: TRBJ1-5
D: NA
V: TRBV5-1
size: NA
DNA: TGCGCCAGCAGCTTGGAGTCCCCAGGGGATCAGCCCCAGCATTTT
CDR3: CASSLESPGDQPQHF

J: TRBJ2-1
D: NA
V: TRBV19
size: NA
DNA: TGTGCCAGTAAGGGGGGTCTAGCGGTGAGCTCCTACAATGAGCAGTTCTTC
CDR3: CASKGGLAVSSYNEQFF

J: TRBJ2-3
D: NA
V: TRBV20-1
size: NA
DNA: TGCAGTGCCCAGATCGGGGATACGCAGTATTTT
CDR3: CSAQIGDTQYF

J: TRBJ2-7
D: NA
V: TRBV29-1
size: few
DNA: TGCAGCGTGAAGCTAGCGATAGATTTCTACGAGCAGTACTTC
CDR3: CSVKLAIDFYEQYF

J: TRBJ2-5
D: NA
V: TRBV5-6
size: few
DNA: TGTGCCAGCAGCTTGGACGGGAGTGGAGGAGAGACCCAGTACTTC
CDR3: CASSLDGSGGETQYF

J: TRBJ2-2
D: TRBD1
V: TRBV5-1
size: NA
DNA: TGCGCCAGCAGCTTGTACCAGGGGGCAAGCACCGGGGAGCTGTTTTTT
CDR3: CASSLYQGASTGELFF

J: TRBJ2-7
D: NA
V: TRBV2
size: medium-sized
DNA: TGTGCCAGCAGTGGCGGCTTTAACTCCTACGAGCAGTACTTC
CDR3: CASSGGFNSYEQYF

J: TRBJ2-3
D: NA
V: TRBV5-4
size: NA
DNA: TGTGCCAGCAGCTTTCCCACGACTGCCTCCGAGGCGCAGTATTTT
CDR3: CASSFPTTASEAQYF

J: TRBJ1-2
D: NA
V: TRBV30
size: NA
DNA: TGTGCCTCCCAGAGAGGGAGCCTCGGCTACACCTTC
CDR3: CASQRGSLGYTF

J: TRBJ2-5
D: TRBD2
V: TRBV10-2
size: NA
DNA: TGCGCCAGCAGCCGGACTAGCGGGAGGGCGTCGGCGGAGACCCAGTACTTC
CDR3: CASSRTSGRASAETQYF

J: TRBJ2-7
D: NA
V: TRBV13
size: NA
DNA: TGTGCCAGCAGCTTAGACAGGGAAGGCGAGCAGTACTTC
CDR3: CASSLDREGEQYF

J: TRBJ2-5
D: TRBD1
V: TRBV3-1/TRBV3-2
size: NA
DNA: TGTGCCAGCAGCCGACAGGGGTTGCAGACCCAGTACTTC
CDR3: CASSRQGLQTQYF

J: TRBJ1-3
D: TRBD1
V: TRBV2
size: NA
DNA: TGTGCCAGCAGTATACAGGGGCCAGGCTCTGGAAACACCATATATTTT
CDR3: CASSIQGPGSGNTIYF

J: TRBJ2-3
D: NA
V: TRBV6-6
size: NA
DNA: TGTGCCAGCAGTTCCACTAGCTACACAGATACGCAGTATTTT
CDR3: CASSSTSYTDTQYF

J: TRBJ2-7
D: NA
V: TRBV7-3
size: NA
DNA: TGTGCCAGCAGCTTAACGGGAACAGGGTCCGAGCAGTACTTC
CDR3: CASSLTGTGSEQYF

J: TRBJ1-1
D: NA
V: TRBV12-3/TRBV12-4
size: NA
DNA: TGTGCCAGCAGCCCGATGGGGGCCACTGAAGCTTTCTTT
CDR3: CASSPMGATEAFF

J: TRBJ2-1
D: TRBD2
V: TRBV10-3
size: NA
DNA: TGTGCCATCAGTGATTTAGCGGGGAACAATGAGCAGTTCTTC
CDR3: CAISDLAGNNEQFF

J: TRBJ1-2
D: TRBD1
V: TRBV28
size: NA
DNA: TGTGCCAGCAGGCCACAGGGGCTTAACTATGGCTACACCTTC
CDR3: CASRPQGLNYGYTF

J: TRBJ1-3
D: NA
V: TRBV12-5
size: NA
DNA: TGTGCTAGTGGTTTGCAGGGGCCCTCTGGAAACACCATATATTTT
CDR3: CASGLQGPSGNTIYF

J: TRBJ2-5
D: NA
V: TRBV4-2
size: NA
DNA: TGTGCCAGCAGCCAAGAGGGACTTCTAGCCCAAGAGACCCAGTACTTC
CDR3: CASSQEGLLAQETQYF

J: TRBJ2-3
D: TRBD1
V: TRBV5-1
size: NA
DNA: TGCGCCAGCAGCTTGTTAGGTGGACAGGGCACAGATACGCAGTATTTT
CDR3: CASSLLGGQGTDTQYF

J: TRBJ2-4
D: NA
V: TRBV27
size: many
DNA: TGTGCCAGCAGTTGGGCAGGGCCGCTCAAAAACATTCAGTACTTC
CDR3: CASSWAGPLKNIQYF

J: TRBJ1-1
D: NA
V: TRBV7-9
size: NA
DNA: TGTGCCAGCAGCTCCGGACAAGGGACAAACACTGAAGCTTTCTTT
CDR3: CASSSGQGTNTEAFF

J: TRBJ1-1
D: TRBD1
V: TRBV6-5
size: few
DNA: TGTGCCAGCACCCGAAAGGGGGAGACAGGGGAAGCTTTCTTT
CDR3: CASTRKGETGEAFF

J: TRBJ1-1
D: NA
V: TRBV9
size: NA
DNA: TGTGCCAGCAGCGTAAGCCAGGAAATGAGCACTGAAGCTTTCTTT
CDR3: CASSVSQEMSTEAFF

J: TRBJ1-5
D: NA
V: TRBV20-1
size: NA
DNA: TGCAGTGCTAGTGTGGCAGGTCTAGCCAATCAGCCCCAGCATTTT
CDR3: CSASVAGLANQPQHF

J: TRBJ1-6
D: TRBD1
V: TRBV6-5
size: NA
DNA: TGTGCCAGCGGGGGACAGCGTAATTCACCCCTCCACTTT
CDR3: CASGGQRNSPLHF

J: TRBJ2-7
D: NA
V: TRBV30
size: NA
DNA: TGTGCCTGGGGCACAGGTATCGCCTACGAGCAGTACTTC
CDR3: CAWGTGIAYEQYF

J: TRBJ2-3
D: TRBD2
V: TRBV5-6
size: NA
DNA: TGTGCCAGCAGCTTTCGAGGGAGCGGGGCAGATACGCAGTATTTT
CDR3: CASSFRGSGADTQYF

J: TRBJ2-1
D: TRBD1
V: TRBV25-1
size: NA
DNA: TGTGCCAGCAGTGCTCCGACAGGGATGGTCAATGAGCAGTTCTTC
CDR3: CASSAPTGMVNEQFF

J: TRBJ1-1
D: TRBD1
V: TRBV7-8
size: few
DNA: TGTGCCAGCAGCCTCCTGACAGGGGGGGACACTGAAGCTTTCTTT
CDR3: CASSLLTGGDTEAFF

J: TRBJ2-1
D: TRBD2
V: TRBV19
size: NA
DNA: TGTGCCAGTAGTTGGGGCCTAGCGGTCGGATACAATGAGCAGTTCTTC
CDR3: CASSWGLAVGYNEQFF

J: TRBJ2-1
D: TRBD2
V: TRBV11-3
size: NA
DNA: TGTGCCAGCAGCTTAGTGTCGGCGGGAGGTGATGAGCAGTTCTTC
CDR3: CASSLVSAGGDEQFF

J: TRBJ2-6
D: NA
V: TRBV3-1/TRBV3-2
size: NA
DNA: TGTGCCAGCAGCCAAGATCTCTCTGGGGCCAACGTCCTGACTTTC
CDR3: CASSQDLSGANVLTF